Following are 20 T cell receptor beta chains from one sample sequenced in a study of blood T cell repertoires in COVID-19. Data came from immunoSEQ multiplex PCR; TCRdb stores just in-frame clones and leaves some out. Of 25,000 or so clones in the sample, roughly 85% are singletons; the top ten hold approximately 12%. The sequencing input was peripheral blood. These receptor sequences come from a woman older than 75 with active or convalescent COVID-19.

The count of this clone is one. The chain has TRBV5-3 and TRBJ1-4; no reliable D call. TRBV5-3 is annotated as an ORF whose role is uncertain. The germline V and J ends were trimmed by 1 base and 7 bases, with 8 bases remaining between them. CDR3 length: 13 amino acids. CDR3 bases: TGTGCCAGAAGCTTGTATGAGGGTGAAAAACTGTTTTTT. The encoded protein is CARSLYEGEKLFF.

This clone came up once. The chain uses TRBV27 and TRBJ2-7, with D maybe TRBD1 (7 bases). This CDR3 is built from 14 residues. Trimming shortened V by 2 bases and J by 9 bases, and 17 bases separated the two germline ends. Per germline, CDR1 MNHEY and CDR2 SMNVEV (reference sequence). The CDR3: CASSLVRGVDGQYF. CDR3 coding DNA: TGTGCCAGCAGTTTAGTCAGGGGGGTGGACGGGCAGTACTTC.

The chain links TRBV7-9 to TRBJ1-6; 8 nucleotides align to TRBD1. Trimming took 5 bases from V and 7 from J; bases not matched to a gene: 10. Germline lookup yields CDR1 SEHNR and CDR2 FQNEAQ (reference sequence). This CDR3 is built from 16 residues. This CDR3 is CASSQGQGFANSPLHF. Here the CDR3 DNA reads TGTGCCAGCAGCCAAGGACAGGGCTTCGCGAATTCACCCCTCCACTTT.

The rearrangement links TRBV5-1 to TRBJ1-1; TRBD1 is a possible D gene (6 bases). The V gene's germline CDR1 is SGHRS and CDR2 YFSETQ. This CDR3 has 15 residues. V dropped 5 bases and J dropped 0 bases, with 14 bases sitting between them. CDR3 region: CASRQDRIMNTEAFF. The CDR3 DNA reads TGCGCCAGCAGACAGGACAGAATAATGAACACTGAAGCTTTCTTT.

The CDR3 reads CASSLTASYNSPLHF. Written as DNA, the CDR3 is TGTGCCAGCAGTTTAACAGCTTCCTATAATTCACCCCTCCACTTT. The chain has TRBV28 and TRBJ1-6; D is unclear. Trimming removed 2 bases from V and 1 base from J, with 6 bases in between. CDR3 length equals 15 residues. Germline assignment: CDR1 MDHEN and CDR2 SYDVKM.

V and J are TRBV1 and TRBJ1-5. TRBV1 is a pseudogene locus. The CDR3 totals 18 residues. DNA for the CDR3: TGCACCAGCAGCCGCCCCTTCTCCCGGGCGGGCCGAGATCAGCCCCAGCATTTT. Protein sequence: CTSSRPFSRAGRDQPQHF.

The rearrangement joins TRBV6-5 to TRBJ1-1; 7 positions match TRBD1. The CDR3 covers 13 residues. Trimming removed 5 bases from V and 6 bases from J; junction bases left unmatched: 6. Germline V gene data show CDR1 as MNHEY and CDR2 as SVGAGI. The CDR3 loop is CASSIRQGSEAFF. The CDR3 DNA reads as TGTGCCAGCAGTATACGACAGGGTTCTGAAGCTTTCTTT.

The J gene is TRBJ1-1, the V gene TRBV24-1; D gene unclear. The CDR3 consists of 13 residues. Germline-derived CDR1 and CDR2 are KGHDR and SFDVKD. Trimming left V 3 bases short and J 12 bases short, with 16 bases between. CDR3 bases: TGTGCCACCAGTGATCCTAGCAACCAGAGGCCTTTCTTT. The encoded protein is CATSDPSNQRPFF.

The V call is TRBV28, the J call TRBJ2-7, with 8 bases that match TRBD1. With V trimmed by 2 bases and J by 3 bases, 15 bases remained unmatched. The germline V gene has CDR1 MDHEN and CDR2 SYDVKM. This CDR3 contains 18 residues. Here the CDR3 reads CASSLTNFPGTGDYEQYF. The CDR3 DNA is TGTGCCAGCAGTTTAACTAATTTCCCCGGGACAGGAGACTACGAGCAGTACTTC.

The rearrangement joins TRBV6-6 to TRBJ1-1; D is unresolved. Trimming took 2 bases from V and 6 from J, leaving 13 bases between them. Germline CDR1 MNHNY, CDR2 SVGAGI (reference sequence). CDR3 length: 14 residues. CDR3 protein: CASSYSALRAEAFF. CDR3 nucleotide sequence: TGTGCCAGCAGTTACAGCGCTCTTCGGGCTGAAGCTTTCTTT.

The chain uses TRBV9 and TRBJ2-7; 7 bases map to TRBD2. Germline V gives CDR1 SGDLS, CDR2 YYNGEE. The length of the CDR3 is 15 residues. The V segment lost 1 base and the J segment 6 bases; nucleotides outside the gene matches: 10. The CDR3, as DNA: TGTGCCAGCAGCGTAACGGCGGGACTACCGGGCGAGCAGTACTTC. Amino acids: CASSVTAGLPGEQYF.

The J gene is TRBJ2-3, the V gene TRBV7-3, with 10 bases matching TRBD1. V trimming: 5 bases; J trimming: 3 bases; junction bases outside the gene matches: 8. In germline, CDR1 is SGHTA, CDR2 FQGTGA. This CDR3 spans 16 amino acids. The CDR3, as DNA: TGTGCCAGCAGCCCGGGACAGGGGTTTGGTACAGATACGCAGTATTTT. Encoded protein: CASSPGQGFGTDTQYF.

The CDR3 DNA is TGCAGCGTGGCTCACAGGAACACTGAAGCTTTCTTT. It translates to CSVAHRNTEAFF. The chain joins TRBV29-1 to TRBJ1-1; no clear D gene. The CDR3 has 12 residues. Germline lookup yields CDR1 SQVTM and CDR2 ANQGSEA. Deletions cut 6 bases from V and 1 base from J, with 9 bases between.

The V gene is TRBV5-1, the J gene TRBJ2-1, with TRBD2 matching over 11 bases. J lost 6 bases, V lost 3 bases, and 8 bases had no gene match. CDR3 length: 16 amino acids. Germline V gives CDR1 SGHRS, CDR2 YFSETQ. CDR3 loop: CASSWVSGRAGNEQFF. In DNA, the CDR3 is TGCGCCAGCAGCTGGGTTAGCGGGAGGGCTGGCAATGAGCAGTTCTTC.

The CDR3 DNA reads TGTGCCAGCAGGACAGGGTCCAGCACTGAAGCTTTCTTT. Protein: CASRTGSSTEAFF. The chain has TRBV12-3 or TRBV12-4 and TRBJ1-1; 7 bases are shared with TRBD1. This CDR3 comprises 13 residues. V lost 6 bases to trimming and J lost 4 bases; unmatched junction nucleotides: 5.

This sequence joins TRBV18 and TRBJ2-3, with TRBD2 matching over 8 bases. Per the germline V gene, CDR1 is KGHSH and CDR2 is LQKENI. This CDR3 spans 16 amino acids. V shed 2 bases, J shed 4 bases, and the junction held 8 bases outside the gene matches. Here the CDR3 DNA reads TGTGCCAGCTCACCATTGGCAGCGGGAGTTTCAGATACGCAGTATTTT. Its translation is CASSPLAAGVSDTQYF.

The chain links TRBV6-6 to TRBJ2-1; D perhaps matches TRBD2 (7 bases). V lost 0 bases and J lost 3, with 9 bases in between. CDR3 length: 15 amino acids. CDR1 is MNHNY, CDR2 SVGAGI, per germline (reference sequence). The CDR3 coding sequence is TGTGCCAGCAGTTACTCCGGGGGGCTCTACAATGAGCAGTTCTTC. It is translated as CASSYSGGLYNEQFF.

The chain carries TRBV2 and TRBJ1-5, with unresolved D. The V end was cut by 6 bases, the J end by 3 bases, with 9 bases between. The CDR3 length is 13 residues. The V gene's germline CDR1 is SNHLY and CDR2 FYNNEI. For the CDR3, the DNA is TGTGCCAGCAGACTCAGGATCAATCAGCCCCAGCATTTT. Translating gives CASRLRINQPQHF.

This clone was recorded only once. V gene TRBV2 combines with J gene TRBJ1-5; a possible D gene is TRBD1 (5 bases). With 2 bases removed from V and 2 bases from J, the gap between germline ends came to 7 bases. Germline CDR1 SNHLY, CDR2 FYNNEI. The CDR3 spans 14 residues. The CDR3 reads CASSELTGNQPQHF. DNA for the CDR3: TGTGCCAGCAGTGAATTGACAGGCAATCAGCCCCAGCATTTT.

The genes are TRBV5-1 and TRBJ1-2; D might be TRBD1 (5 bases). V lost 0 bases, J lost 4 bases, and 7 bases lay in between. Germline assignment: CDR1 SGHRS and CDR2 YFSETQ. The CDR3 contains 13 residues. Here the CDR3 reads CASSLVGAYGYTF. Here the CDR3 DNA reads TGCGCCAGCAGCTTGGTAGGGGCCTATGGCTACACCTTC.